This T cell receptor (beta chain) was documented in a study of PD-1 blockade in mismatch repair-deficient tumors. Turning to the study itself: Enrolled about 2013-2017, patients had progressing, pretreated mismatch repair-deficient cancers of 11 to 13 types.

Produced via immunoSEQ multiplex PCR; TCRdb's table is partial and in-frame only. The repertoire consists of approximately 63,000 clones, with 70% to 90% occurring once and the leading ten covering more than 11%. Study-level findings and limits: Rapid post-treatment expansion, then contraction, generally preceding radiologic response, marked tumor-resident clones.

All patients were mismatch repair deficient, assessed by either PCR or immunohistochemistry. About this clone: As yet, its antigen is unknown.

This TCR was recovered from an adult with mismatch repair-deficient cancer. The sample consisted of peripheral blood, taken 52 weeks after starting pembrolizumab.

The CDR3 loop is CAIANTQPGTRTQETQYF. The CDR3 DNA is TGTGCCATCGCCAACACTCAACCCGGGACACGCACCCAAGAGACCCAGTACTTC. The rearrangement uses TRBV10-3 and TRBJ2-5, with a weak D call TRBD1 (6 bases). This CDR3 is 18 amino acids long. CDR1 ENHRY and CDR2 SYGVKD come from the germline V gene. V was pared by 8 bases and J by 1 base, with 26 bases between.